This is a list of T cell receptor beta chains from one sample in a study of blood T cell repertoires in COVID-19. This table comes from immunoSEQ multiplex PCR, and its TCRdb copy is limited to in-frame clones, with some not included. Of about 180,000 clones in the sample, more than 80% were seen once. The sequencing sample was made of PBMCs or T cells enriched from blood (not recorded which). The receptors here all came from a man aged 35 to 55 who had recovered from COVID-19. Each CDR3 is given with its conserved first and last residue. Each record gives: J gene, V gene, CDR3 length, CDR3 protein.

J: TRBJ1-1
V: TRBV6-1
length: 17
CDR3: CASSGQGAILMNTEAFF

J: TRBJ2-1
V: TRBV5-1
length: 18
CDR3: CASSSSISSGVSGNEQFF

J: TRBJ2-2
V: TRBV2
length: 16
CDR3: CASSAAAGSVTGELFF

J: TRBJ2-6
V: TRBV4-1
length: 19
CDR3: CASSQALQGLLSGANVLTF

J: TRBJ2-7
V: TRBV29-1
length: 16
CDR3: CSVEGGTSGSVYEQYF

J: TRBJ1-2
V: TRBV9
length: 15
CDR3: CASSRSTGDNYGYTF

J: TRBJ2-7
V: TRBV9
length: 13
CDR3: CASSVEGAQEQYF

J: TRBJ1-6
V: TRBV28
length: 13
CDR3: CASGSSNNSPLHF

J: TRBJ1-3
V: TRBV21-1
length: 14
CDR3: CASSSPGFGNTIYF

J: TRBJ2-7
V: TRBV11-2
length: 14
CDR3: CASSTDGSSYEQYF

J: TRBJ1-5
V: TRBV2
length: 14
CDR3: CASTPGEANQPQHF

J: TRBJ1-2
V: TRBV19
length: 11
CDR3: CASSAGGGYTF

J: TRBJ2-7
V: TRBV2
length: 15
CDR3: CASRENTYGGYEQYF

J: TRBJ2-7
V: TRBV28
length: 15
CDR3: CASSLMQGASYEQYF

J: TRBJ1-2
V: TRBV25-1
length: 14
CDR3: CASSEPHQGVGYTF

J: TRBJ2-1
V: TRBV12-5
length: 15
CDR3: CASALSGSSYNEQFF

J: TRBJ2-2
V: TRBV19
length: 15
CDR3: CASSIDRAYTGELFF

J: TRBJ1-6
V: TRBV6-5
length: 13
CDR3: CASSRGSWSPLHF

J: TRBJ1-2
V: TRBV2
length: 12
CDR3: CASSGLDSGYTF